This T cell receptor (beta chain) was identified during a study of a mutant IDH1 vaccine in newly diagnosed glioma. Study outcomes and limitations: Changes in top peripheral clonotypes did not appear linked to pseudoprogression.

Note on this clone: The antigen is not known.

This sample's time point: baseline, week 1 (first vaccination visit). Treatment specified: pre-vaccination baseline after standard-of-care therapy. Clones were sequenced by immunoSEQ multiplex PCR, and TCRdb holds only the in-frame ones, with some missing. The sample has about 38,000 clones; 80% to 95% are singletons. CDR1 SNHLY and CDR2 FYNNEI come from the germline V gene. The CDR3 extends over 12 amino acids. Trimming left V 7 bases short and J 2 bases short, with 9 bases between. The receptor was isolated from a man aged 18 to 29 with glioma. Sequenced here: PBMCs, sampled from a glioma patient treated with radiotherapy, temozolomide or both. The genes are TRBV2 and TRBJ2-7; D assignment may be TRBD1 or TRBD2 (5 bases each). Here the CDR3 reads CASNGGPYEQYF. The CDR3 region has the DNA TGTGCCAGCAATGGGGGACCCTACGAGCAGTACTTC. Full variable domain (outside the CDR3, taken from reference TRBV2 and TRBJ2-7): EPEVTQTPSHQVTQMGQEVILRCVPISNHLYFYWYRQILGQKVEFLVSFYNNEISEKSEIFDDQFSVERPDGSNFTLKIRSTKLEDSAMYFCASNGGPYEQYFGPGTRLTVT.